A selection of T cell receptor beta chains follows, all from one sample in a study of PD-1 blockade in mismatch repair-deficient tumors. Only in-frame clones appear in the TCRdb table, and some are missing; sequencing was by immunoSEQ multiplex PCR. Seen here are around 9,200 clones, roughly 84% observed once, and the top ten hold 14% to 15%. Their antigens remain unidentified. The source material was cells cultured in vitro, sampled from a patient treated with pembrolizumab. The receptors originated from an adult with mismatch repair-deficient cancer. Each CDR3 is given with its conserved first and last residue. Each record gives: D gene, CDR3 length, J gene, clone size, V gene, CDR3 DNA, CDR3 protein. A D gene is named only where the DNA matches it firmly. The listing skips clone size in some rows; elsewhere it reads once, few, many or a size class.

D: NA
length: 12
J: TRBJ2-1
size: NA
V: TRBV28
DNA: TGTGCCAGCAGTTTATTGGAGGGTGAGCAGTTCTTC
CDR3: CASSLLEGEQFF

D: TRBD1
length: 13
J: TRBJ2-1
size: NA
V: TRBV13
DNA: TGTGCCAGCAGCCGGGACAGGGACAATGAGCAGTTCTTC
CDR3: CASSRDRDNEQFF

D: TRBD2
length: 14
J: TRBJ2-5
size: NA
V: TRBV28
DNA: TGTGCCAGCAGTTTGGGGGGGGTGGCAGAGACCCAGTACTTC
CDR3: CASSLGGVAETQYF

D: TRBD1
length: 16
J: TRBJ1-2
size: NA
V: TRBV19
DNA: TGTGCCAGTAGCACTCCTAATGACAGGGGAAGGTATGGCTACACCTTC
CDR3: CASSTPNDRGRYGYTF

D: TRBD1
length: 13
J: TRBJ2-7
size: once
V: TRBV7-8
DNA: TGTGCCAGCAGTTCCAGGACAGGCTACGAGCAGTACTTC
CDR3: CASSSRTGYEQYF

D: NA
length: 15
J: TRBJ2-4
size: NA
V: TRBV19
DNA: TGTGCCAGTAGTATAAGGGGGTTGGGCAAAAACATTCAGTACTTC
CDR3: CASSIRGLGKNIQYF

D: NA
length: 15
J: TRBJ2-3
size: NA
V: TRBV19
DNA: TGTGCCAGTAGTATAGTCCCGGGGGGCCGAGATACGCAGTATTTT
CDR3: CASSIVPGGRDTQYF

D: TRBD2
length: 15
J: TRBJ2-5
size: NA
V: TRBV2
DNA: TGTGCCAGCAGCCGGTCGGGAGGTTTCCAAGAGACCCAGTACTTC
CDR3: CASSRSGGFQETQYF

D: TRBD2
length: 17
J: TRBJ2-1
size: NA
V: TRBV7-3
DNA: TGTGCCAGCAGCTTATTCCCCGGGACTAGCGGTTACAATGAGCAGTTCTTC
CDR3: CASSLFPGTSGYNEQFF

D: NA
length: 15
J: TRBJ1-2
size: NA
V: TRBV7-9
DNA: TGTGCCAGCAGTTCGACTTCGGGACGTGGGGTGGGCTACACCTTC
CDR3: CASSSTSGRGVGYTF

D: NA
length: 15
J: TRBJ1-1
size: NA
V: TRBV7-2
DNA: TGTGCCAGCAGCCCTAATACTAACATGAACACTGAAGCTTTCTTT
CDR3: CASSPNTNMNTEAFF

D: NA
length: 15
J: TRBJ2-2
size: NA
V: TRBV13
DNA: TGTGCCAGCAGCCCGGACGGATGGAACACCGGGGAGCTGTTTTTT
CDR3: CASSPDGWNTGELFF

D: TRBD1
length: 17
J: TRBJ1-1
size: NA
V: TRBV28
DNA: TGTGCCAGCAGTTTGGATGGGACAGGGGGATTGAACACTGAAGCTTTCTTT
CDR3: CASSLDGTGGLNTEAFF

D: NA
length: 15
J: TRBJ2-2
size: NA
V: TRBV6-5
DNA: TGTGCCAGCAGTCCGGGACTTCTTCACACCGGGGAGCTGTTTTTT
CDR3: CASSPGLLHTGELFF

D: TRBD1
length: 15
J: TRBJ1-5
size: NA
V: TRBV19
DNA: TGTGCCAGTACGAGACAGGGGGTGAGCAATCAGCCCCAGCATTTT
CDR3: CASTRQGVSNQPQHF

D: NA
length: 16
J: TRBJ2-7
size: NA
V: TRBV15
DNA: TGTGCCACCAGCAGAGATCTGGGGAACTCAGCCTACGAGCAGTACTTC
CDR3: CATSRDLGNSAYEQYF

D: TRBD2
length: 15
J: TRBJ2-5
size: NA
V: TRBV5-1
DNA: TGCGCCAGCAGCCGGACTAGCGGGGGAATGGAGACCCAGTACTTC
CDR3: CASSRTSGGMETQYF

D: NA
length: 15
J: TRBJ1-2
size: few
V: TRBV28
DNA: TGTGCCAGCAGTGCGATGAAGGGACTTTTCGGAGGCTACACCTTC
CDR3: CASSAMKGLFGGYTF

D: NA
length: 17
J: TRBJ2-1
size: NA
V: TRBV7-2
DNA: TGTGCCAGCAGCTTGCGGACGCTCACAGGGTCCTACAATGAGCAGTTCTTC
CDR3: CASSLRTLTGSYNEQFF